The 2 T cell receptor beta chains given below trace back to one sample, sequenced in a study of prognosis after radiotherapy for stage I lung cancer. Genomic DNA yielded TCR beta CDR3, amplified by two-round multiplex PCR. Each TRBV and TRBJ gene had its own primer in the first PCR round. TCRdb itself ran the multiplex PCR reads through MiXCR, one entry per CDR3 protein. The table lists 11,000 to 15,000 distinct CDR3 sequences, 55% to 70% of them singletons. The sample was PBMCs, taken before or after stereotactic body radiation therapy (not recorded which). The receptors originated from a donor over 45 with non-small cell lung cancer.

Turning to this clonotype: One end of the junction does not line up with germline, which may come from a read error. The chain uses TRBV6-6 and TRBJ2-3; D might be TRBD1 (5 bases). CDR1 is MNHNY, CDR2 SVGAGI, per germline (reference sequence). The CDR3 is 13 amino acids. Here the CDR3 DNA reads TGTGCCAGCAGTTACTCGGACACACATACTCAGTATTTT. This translates into CASSYSDTHTQYF.

This clonotype is categorized as medium-sized. The V and J genes are TRBV19 and TRBJ1-1, with TRBD1 matching 9 bases. The CDR3 runs to 14 residues. The trim removed 7 bases at V and 5 bases at J, leaving 8 bases unmatched. Germline assignment: CDR1 LNHDA and CDR2 SQIVND (reference sequence). CDR3 sequence (DNA): TGTGCCAGTACCAACAGGGGGCCGGGAACTGAAGCTTTCTTT. It codes for CASTNRGPGTEAFF.